This is a list of T cell receptor beta chains from one sample in a study of PD-1 blockade in classical Hodgkin lymphoma. Repertoires were generated with immunoSEQ multiplex PCR, while TCRdb's copy carries only in-frame clones and drops some. This table has about 15,000 clones, roughly 87% appearing once. Sample: peripheral blood mononuclear cells (PBMCs). Receptors were obtained from a human donor with classical Hodgkin lymphoma. The CDR3 runs from the conserved cysteine through the conserved F or W. D genes are given only for firm matches. Where a row states a size, it is once, few, many or the class of an expanded clone; other rows omit it.

j_call	clone_size	d_call	v_call	cdr3_nt	cdr3_aa
TRBJ2-5	.	.	TRBV5-1	TGCGCCAGCAGCTTCGGGGATGGAGAGACCCAGTACTTC	CASSFGDGETQYF
TRBJ1-5	.	.	TRBV5-8	TGTGCCAGCAGCGCTCACCCCGGACAGACTAATCAGCCCCAGCATTTT	CASSAHPGQTNQPQHF
TRBJ1-1	.	.	TRBV28	TGTGCCAGCAGCTCCCATCATACCGGAGGGACTGAAGCTTTCTTT	CASSSHHTGGTEAFF
TRBJ2-5	few	TRBD1	TRBV5-6	TGTGCCAGCAGCTGGGGGACAGGTCAAGAGACCCAGTACTTC	CASSWGTGQETQYF
TRBJ1-5	.	.	TRBV19	TGTGCCAGTAGTATAGTCGCGGAATACAATCAGCCCCAGCATTTT	CASSIVAEYNQPQHF
TRBJ2-1	.	TRBD2	TRBV19	TGTGCCAGTAGTCCGGCCGGGACTAGCGTAAACAATGAGCAGTTCTTC	CASSPAGTSVNNEQFF
TRBJ2-3	.	TRBD2	TRBV5-1	TGCGCCAGCAGCTGGGGACTAGCGGGGAGCACAGATACGCAGTATTTT	CASSWGLAGSTDTQYF
TRBJ2-7	.	.	TRBV28	TGTGCCAGCAGCCCAATGCCGGGCGAGCAGTACTTC	CASSPMPGEQYF
TRBJ1-2	.	TRBD1	TRBV4-3	TGCGCCAGCAGCCAAGATCGGGGACAGCTTAACTATGGCTACACCTTC	CASSQDRGQLNYGYTF
TRBJ2-5	.	.	TRBV7-2	TGTGCCAGCAGCTTAGGACTGTTTTACCAAGAGACCCAGTACTTC	CASSLGLFYQETQYF
TRBJ2-7	.	TRBD1	TRBV30	TGTGCCTGGAGGGGCCCCGGGACAGGAGCTTACGAGCAGTATTTC	CAWRGPGTGAYEQYF
TRBJ1-1	.	.	TRBV7-9	TGTGCCAGCAGCTTAGGACAGACGAACACTGAAGCTTTCTTT	CASSLGQTNTEAFF
TRBJ2-1	.	.	TRBV7-3	TGTGCCAGCAGGCCGGGTCCCGGGGCCTACAATGAGCAGTTCTTC	CASRPGPGAYNEQFF
TRBJ1-2	few	.	TRBV6-1	TGTGCCAGCAGTGAGGTGGGGGCGGACTATGGCTACACCTTC	CASSEVGADYGYTF
TRBJ2-7	once	.	TRBV6-6	TGTGCCAGCAGTTACATGGGACTCTCCTACGAGCAGTACTTC	CASSYMGLSYEQYF